These 9 T cell receptor beta chains share one sample of origin, sequenced in a study of identical twins (dated by TCRdb to the mid-2010s). The library was built by means of 5' RACE. Sequencing relied on an Illumina HiSeq 2000. The public sequencing data were trimmed at Q25 with fastp and processed into clonotypes with MiXCR by TCRdb, which kept only in-frame beta chains. Every CDR3 protein is listed once, alongside the most common genes and DNA of its rows. Recorded for this sample are about 470,000 distinct CDR3 sequences; approximately 24% of them occurred a single time. The ten largest clonotypes hold about 2.9% of the sample. This same sample was also taken into another study, of T cells expressing NK-cell markers.

Input material: CD4+ T cells sorted from blood. These receptors were collected from a woman aged 18-30 years in good health.

The V and J genes are TRBV13 and TRBJ2-7, with 7 positions matching TRBD1. The CDR3 has 13 residues. CDR1 and CDR2 from the germline V gene are PRHDT and FYEKMQ (reference sequence). J lost 3 bases, V lost 5 bases, and 4 bases had no gene match. CDR3 DNA sequence: TGTGCCAGCAGCGGACAGGAGCGCTACGAGCAGTACTTC. Translated: CASSGQERYEQYF.

This clonotype occurred a few times. The rearrangement links TRBV29-1 to TRBJ1-5; no clear D. The germline gives CDR1 SQVTM, CDR2 ANQGSEA. The CDR3 contains 14 residues. V dropped 6 bases and J dropped 2 bases, with 14 bases sitting between them. The CDR3 nucleotides are TGCAGCGTAGTTGACTCGGGCGGCAATCAGCCCCAGCATTTT. Its translation is CSVVDSGGNQPQHF.

This clonotype appeared a single time. V gene TRBV20-1 combines with J gene TRBJ2-5; 14 nucleotides line up with TRBD2. The length of the CDR3 is 15 residues. Losses at the gene ends were 5 bases for V and 4 bases for J; bases not matched to a gene: 6. CDR1 DFQATT and CDR2 SNEGSKA come from the germline V gene (reference sequence). CDR3 in amino acids: CSAGGTSGRGETQYF. For the CDR3, the DNA is TGCAGTGCTGGAGGGACTAGCGGGAGAGGAGAGACCCAGTACTTC.

This clonotype was counted only a few times. The chain uses TRBV10-1 and TRBJ2-3; TRBD2 matches 7 bases. V trimming: 8 bases; J trimming: 0 bases; junction bases outside the gene matches: 5. The CDR3 contains 14 residues. The germline gives CDR1 WNHNN, CDR2 SYGVQD (reference sequence). The CDR3 spells CASSRGESTDTQYF. CDR3 DNA sequence: TGCGCCAGCTCACGGGGGGAAAGCACAGATACGCAGTATTTT.

There are many counts of this clonotype. The chain has TRBV12-3 or TRBV12-4 and TRBJ1-1; D unresolved. Trimming cost V 8 bases and J 8 bases, with 12 bases left between them. This CDR3 contains 11 residues. In DNA, the CDR3 is TGTGCCAGCGGATGGACCGCCGAAGCTTTCTTT. This codes for CASGWTAEAFF.

The rearrangement uses TRBV15 and TRBJ1-4, with a weak D call TRBD1 (5 bases). The germline gives CDR1 LNHNV, CDR2 YYDKDF (reference sequence). This CDR3 comprises 15 residues. The ends were cut back, 8 bases at V and 1 base at J, with 14 bases in the middle. The chain's CDR3 is CATAIRQITNEKLFF. As DNA, the CDR3 is TGTGCCACCGCAATACGACAGATAACTAATGAAAAACTGTTTTTT.

The chain combines TRBV2 with TRBJ1-1, with 9 bases lining up with TRBD1. The CDR3 consists of 12 residues. Germline loops: CDR1 SNHLY, CDR2 FYNNEI. J gave up 11 bases and V 7 bases, and 8 bases lay outside the gene matches. CDR3 loop: CASITRQGDAFF. The CDR3 DNA sequence: TGTGCCAGCATTACAAGACAGGGGGACGCTTTCTTT.

This clonotype was observed a single time. The J gene is TRBJ2-7, the V gene TRBV20-1; 12 nucleotides match TRBD2. Looked up from germline, CDR1 is DFQATT and CDR2 is SNEGSKA (reference sequence). The length of the CDR3 is 14 residues. V was pared by 1 base and J by 7 bases, with 5 bases of the junction left unmatched. The CDR3 here is CSARGTSGIQEQYF. CDR3 bases: TGCAGTGCTAGAGGGACTAGCGGGATACAAGAGCAGTACTTC.

This clonotype came up a few times. This chain uses TRBV7-8 with TRBJ1-4; a weak D match, TRBD1 (5 bases). The germline V gene encodes CDR1 SGHVS and CDR2 FQNEAQ. V dropped 5 bases and J dropped 5 bases, with 15 bases sitting between them. CDR3 size: 15 residues. DNA for the CDR3: TGTGCCAGCAGCCCGTCCAGGGTGGTGAATGAAAAACTGTTTTTT. This sequence encodes CASSPSRVVNEKLFF. Full variable domain (remainder filled in from reference TRBV7-8 and TRBJ1-4): GAGVSQSPRYKVAKRGQDVALRCDPISGHVSLFWYQQALGQGPEFLTYFQNEAQLDKSGLPSDRFFAERPEGSVSTLKIQRTQQEDSAVYLCASSPSRVVNEKLFFGSGTQLSVL.